These 23 T cell receptor beta chains were sequenced from one sample in a study of blood T cell repertoires in COVID-19. Produced via immunoSEQ multiplex PCR; TCRdb's table is partial and in-frame only. The repertoire holds 250,000 to 350,000 clones, with about 89% as singletons. The sequencing sample was made of peripheral blood. The receptor source for this set is a woman aged 25 to 39 with COVID-19, enrolled during active disease.

This clone was counted once. The chain couples TRBV6-6 to TRBJ1-5; D gene uncertain. The CDR3 is 12 residues long. The V end was cut by 5 bases, the J end by 7 bases, with 9 bases between. Looked up from germline, CDR1 is MNHNY and CDR2 is SVGAGI (reference sequence). As DNA, the CDR3 is TGTGCCAGCAGTCTCTTTTTACAGCCCCAGCATTTT. Its translation is CASSLFLQPQHF.

V is TRBV5-1 and J is TRBJ1-4; 8 bases are shared with TRBD1. The CDR3 is 17 residues long. V gave up 0 bases and J gave up 0 bases; unmatched junction bases: 4. Germline V gene lookup returns CDR1 SGHRS and CDR2 YFSETQ. The CDR3 loop is CASSLGDRPSTNEKLFF. CDR3 coding DNA: TGCGCCAGCAGCTTGGGGGACAGGCCGTCAACTAATGAAAAACTGTTTTTT.

V usage is TRBV6-5 and J usage is TRBJ1-4; TRBD1 aligns across 9 bases. V was clipped by 0 bases and J by 8 bases; unmatched bases: 7. This CDR3 region has 16 residues. Germline V gene sequence: CDR1 MNHEY, CDR2 SVGAGI. The CDR3 is CASSYSITGGNEKLFF. CDR3 bases: TGTGCCAGCAGTTACTCGATAACAGGGGGCAACGAAAAACTGTTTTTT.

The chain recombines TRBV7-2 with TRBJ2-7; 12 bases are shared with TRBD2. The length of the CDR3 is 15 residues. Germline V gene sequence: CDR1 SGHTA, CDR2 FQGNSA. V gave up 5 bases and J gave up 3 bases; unmatched junction bases: 5. The CDR3: CASSLRLAGDYEQYF. The DNA of the CDR3 is TGTGCCAGCAGCCTCAGACTAGCGGGAGACTACGAGCAGTACTTC.

This sequence joins TRBV29-1 and TRBJ1-5, with 8 bases aligning to TRBD1. Germline assignment: CDR1 SQVTM and CDR2 ANQGSEA. V lost 6 bases to trimming and J lost 15 bases; unmatched junction nucleotides: 10. The length of the CDR3 is 11 residues. The CDR3 sequence: CSVEYRGGWHF. In DNA form, the CDR3 reads TGCAGCGTGGAATACAGGGGGGGATGGCATTTT. The full variable domain, its missing parts supplied by reference TRBV29-1 and TRBJ1-5, is SAVISQKPSRDICQRGTSLTIQCQVDSQVTMMFWYRQQPGQSLTLIATANQGSEATYESGFVIDKFPISRPNLTFSTLTVSNMSPEDSSIYLCSVEYRGGWHFGDGTRLSIL.

This rearrangement joins TRBV10-2 to TRBJ1-5; D is ambiguous. Germline CDR1 and CDR2: WSHSY and SAAADI. This CDR3 has 12 amino acids. V gave up 7 bases and J gave up 8 bases, with 12 bases separating them. CDR3 in DNA: TGCGCCAGCACAGCAAACGGGAAGCCCCAGCATTTT. Protein sequence: CASTANGKPQHF.

This chain links TRBV6-4 with TRBJ2-2, with a tentative D call TRBD1 (6 bases). This CDR3 is 17 amino acids long. Germline values: CDR1 MRHNA, CDR2 SNTAGT. V gave up 3 bases and J gave up 2 bases, with 16 bases separating them. The CDR3 DNA follows: TGTGCCAGCAGTGATTTCCACTCAGGGGACAACACCGGGGAGCTGTTTTTT. Translating gives CASSDFHSGDNTGELFF.

The chain links TRBV6-1 to TRBJ1-5; D possibly corresponds to TRBD1 (6 bases). The CDR3 is 15 residues long. V was cut by 2 bases and J by 7 bases, with 15 bases left in between. From germline, CDR1 is MNHNS and CDR2 SASEGT. CDR3 DNA sequence: TGTGCCAGCAGTGAACAGGGGAGGGAAGGGCAGCCCCAGCATTTT. It codes for CASSEQGREGQPQHF.

The V call is TRBV20-1, the J call TRBJ1-1; D may be TRBD1 (6 bases). The CDR3 length is 11 residues. Trimming left V 3 bases short and J 4 bases short, with 6 bases between. Looked up from germline, CDR1 is DFQATT and CDR2 is SNEGSKA (reference sequence). For the CDR3, the DNA is TGCAGTGCTAGCAGGGGCACTGAAGCTTTCTTT. Translation gives CSASRGTEAFF.

The chain has TRBV5-1 and TRBJ1-1; weak D call: TRBD1 (6 bases). Germline-derived CDR1 and CDR2 are SGHRS and YFSETQ. The CDR3 has 14 amino acids. V lost 0 bases to trimming and J lost 5 bases, with 11 bases between them. CDR3 coding DNA: TGCGCCAGCAGCTTGGACAGGGAGTTAACTGAAGCTTTCTTT. This sequence encodes CASSLDRELTEAFF.

The V call is TRBV5-1, the J call TRBJ2-7; a weak D match, TRBD1 (6 bases). V lost 3 bases and J lost 1, with 8 bases in between. The CDR3 is 13 amino acids. The germline V gene encodes CDR1 SGHRS and CDR2 YFSETQ. CDR3 bases: TGCGCCAGCAGCTGGGGACAATCCTACGAGCAGTACTTC. Its translation: CASSWGQSYEQYF.

The chain has TRBV19 and TRBJ1-4, with 7 bases lining up with TRBD1. The CDR3 extends over 15 amino acids. The trim removed 5 bases at V and 4 bases at J, leaving 7 bases unmatched. CDR1 is LNHDA, CDR2 SQIVND, per germline (reference sequence). The CDR3 sequence: CASSVTGAINEKLFF. For the CDR3, the DNA is TGTGCCAGTAGTGTAACAGGGGCGATTAATGAAAAACTGTTTTTT.

This rearrangement joins TRBV11-2 to TRBJ2-7; perhaps TRBD1 as D (6 bases). The CDR3 consists of 16 residues. Trimming took off 0 bases at V and 1 base at J, with 13 bases between the two ends. CDR1 SGHAT and CDR2 FQNNGV come from the germline V gene. The CDR3 DNA is TGTGCCAGCAGCTTAGAAGAGACAGGCGAATCCTACGAGCAGTACTTC. Protein product: CASSLEETGESYEQYF.

This chain uses TRBV27 with TRBJ1-4, with a weak D call TRBD1 (5 bases). There are 16 residues in the CDR3. CDR1 is MNHEY, CDR2 SMNVEV, per germline (reference sequence). V gave up 2 bases and J gave up 4 bases, with 14 bases separating them. The CDR3 protein is CASSLQGPRGNEKLFF. The CDR3 bases are TGTGCCAGCAGTTTACAGGGCCCAAGGGGTAATGAAAAACTGTTTTTT.

The chain recombines TRBV7-8 with TRBJ2-7; 12 bases fit TRBD2. Germline loops: CDR1 SGHVS, CDR2 FQNEAQ. The V gene end was trimmed by 7 bases and the J gene end by 0 bases; junction bases not matched to a gene: 7. The length of the CDR3 is 16 residues. The CDR3 coding sequence is TGTGCCAGCATCCCGGGACTAGCGGGTAGCTCCTACGAGCAGTACTTC. Translated: CASIPGLAGSSYEQYF.

The chain recombines TRBV14 with TRBJ1-2; a weak D match, TRBD1 (5 bases). The CDR3 contains 13 residues. Germline CDR1 is SGHDN and CDR2 is FVKESK. V was trimmed by 0 bases and J by 6 bases, leaving 8 bases between them. The CDR3 sequence: CASSQDRGNGYTF. The CDR3 coding sequence is TGTGCCAGCAGCCAAGATAGGGGAAATGGCTACACCTTC.

This sequence joins TRBV19 and TRBJ1-5, with TRBD1 identical over 9 bases. CDR3 size: 14 residues. V shed 5 bases, J shed 7 bases, and the junction held 6 bases outside the gene matches. Per the germline V gene, CDR1 is LNHDA and CDR2 is SQIVND (reference sequence). The CDR3 protein is CASSATGGSQPQHF. For the CDR3, the DNA is TGTGCCAGTAGTGCGACAGGGGGGAGCCAGCCCCAGCATTTT.

This clone was counted only a few times. The V call is TRBV10-1, the J call TRBJ2-7; possible D gene TRBD2, 5 bases. Looked up from germline, CDR1 is WNHNN and CDR2 is SYGVQD (reference sequence). Trimming stripped 0 bases from V and 4 bases from J, with 13 bases between. The CDR3 sequence is 15 residues long. CDR3 nucleotides: TGCGCCAGCAGTGAGTCGAAGAGGGATAATTACGAGCAGTACTTC. Its protein product is CASSESKRDNYEQYF.

This sequence joins TRBV5-5 and TRBJ1-4; possibly TRBD1 for D (5 bases). Germline V CDR1 and CDR2: SGHKS, YYEKEE (reference sequence). Deletions cut 4 bases from V and 3 bases from J, with 22 bases between. This CDR3 comprises 18 residues. The DNA of the CDR3 is TGTGCCAGCAGCCTTGGAATTAGTAAGGGGTGGGCTAATGAAAAACTGTTTTTT. It encodes CASSLGISKGWANEKLFF.

The rearrangement uses TRBV14 and TRBJ1-2; D is unresolved. This CDR3 has 14 residues. With 2 bases removed from V and 0 bases from J, the gap between germline ends came to 7 bases. Germline loops: CDR1 SGHDN, CDR2 FVKESK. In nucleotides, the CDR3 is TGTGCCAGCAGCCAACAGGCCGCTAACTATGGCTACACCTTC. Residues: CASSQQAANYGYTF.

This clone was seen just once. The chain is built from TRBV4-1 and TRBJ2-3; 11 bases agree with TRBD2. The trim removed 3 bases at V and 3 bases at J, leaving 2 bases unmatched. CDR3 length: 15 residues. The V gene's germline CDR1 is MGHRA and CDR2 YSYEKL. The CDR3 is CASSHRTSGTDTQYF. CDR3 DNA sequence: TGCGCCAGCAGCCACCGGACTAGCGGGACAGATACGCAGTATTTT.

The chain carries TRBV30 and TRBJ2-1; 9 nucleotides match TRBD2. Germline assignment: CDR1 GTSNPN and CDR2 SVGIG (reference sequence). This CDR3 spans 13 amino acids. J gave up 2 bases and V 6 bases, and 2 bases lay outside the gene matches. The CDR3 reads CACASGTYNEQFF. DNA of the CDR3: TGTGCCTGTGCTAGCGGGACCTACAATGAGCAGTTCTTC.

This CDR3 reads CASSLAPGTNTGELFF. The CDR3 DNA follows: TGTGCCAGCAGCTTAGCCCCAGGGACAAACACCGGGGAGCTGTTTTTT. J is TRBJ2-2 and V is TRBV7-8; D perhaps matches TRBD1 (6 bases). With 0 bases removed from V and 2 bases from J, the gap between germline ends came to 10 bases. Germline V lookup: CDR1 SGHVS, CDR2 FQNEAQ. There are 16 residues in the CDR3.